The 22 T cell receptor beta chains reported below all come from one sample, sequenced in a study of blood T cell repertoires in COVID-19. Sequenced by immunoSEQ multiplex PCR; TCRdb stores in-frame clones only, minus some. The table includes some 240,000 clones, roughly 84% detected once. Sequencing was performed on peripheral blood. The receptors here all came from a woman aged 40 to 50 who had recovered from COVID-19.

This clone showed up just a few times. The chain is built from TRBV7-9 and TRBJ1-1, with TRBD1 as a possible D gene (6 bases). Trimming removed 5 bases at V and 11 bases at J, with 27 bases between. This CDR3 is built from 16 residues. The V gene's germline CDR1 is SEHNR and CDR2 FQNEAQ (reference sequence). For the CDR3, the DNA is TGTGCCAGCAGCCCAACCGGACAGCGTGGCCCTCTTCTCGCTTTCTTT. It codes for CASSPTGQRGPLLAFF.

The chain carries TRBV6-5 and TRBJ2-4; D is perhaps TRBD1 (6 bases). The germline V gene has CDR1 MNHEY and CDR2 SVGAGI. The V end lost 5 bases, the J end lost 3 bases, and 11 bases lay between the germline ends. This CDR3 comprises 14 residues. CDR3 in DNA: TGTGCCAGCAGTCCACAGGGCGGCAAAAACATTCAGTACTTC. This sequence encodes CASSPQGGKNIQYF.

The chain recombines TRBV24-1 with TRBJ1-5; the D gene is possibly TRBD1 (6 bases). CDR3 length: 14 residues. CDR1 is KGHDR and CDR2 is SFDVKD in the germline V gene. V dropped 4 bases and J dropped 4 bases, with 10 bases sitting between them. In DNA, the CDR3 is TGTGCCACCAGTGACCTACAGGGAAATCAGCCCCAGCATTTT. Protein product: CATSDLQGNQPQHF.

The rearrangement uses TRBV2 and TRBJ2-5; TRBD1 might be the D (6 bases). CDR1 and CDR2 from the germline V gene are SNHLY and FYNNEI. V lost 6 bases to trimming and J lost 4 bases, with 12 bases between them. The CDR3 consists of 13 residues. The CDR3 DNA is TGTGCCAGCAGAGAGACAGGAGGAGAGACCCAGTACTTC. Translated: CASRETGGETQYF.

This rearrangement joins TRBV15 to TRBJ1-5; D unclear. CDR3 length: 14 residues. Trimming cost V 1 base and J 4 bases, with 8 bases left between them. Germline-derived CDR1 and CDR2 are LNHNV and YYDKDF (reference sequence). CDR3 in DNA: TGTGCCACCAGCAGAGGGACGGGGAATCAGCCCCAGCATTTT. Its translation: CATSRGTGNQPQHF.

The rearrangement uses TRBV6-5 and TRBJ1-2; 8 bases are shared with TRBD1. After removal of 0 bases from V and 1 base from J, the junction contained 4 bases not matched to a gene. The CDR3 loop spans 16 amino acids. Germline V CDR1 and CDR2: MNHEY, SVGAGI. CDR3 region: CASSYSSTGDNYGYTF. CDR3 coding DNA: TGTGCCAGCAGTTACTCGTCGACAGGGGATAACTATGGCTACACCTTC.

V gene TRBV5-1 combines with J gene TRBJ2-1, with D perhaps matching TRBD2 (8 bases). V dropped 3 bases and J dropped 3 bases, with 13 bases sitting between them. CDR3 length equals 15 residues. Germline values: CDR1 SGHRS, CDR2 YFSETQ. This CDR3 reads CASSSGGGIYNEQFF. The DNA of the CDR3 is TGCGCCAGCAGCTCGGGAGGGGGCATCTACAATGAGCAGTTCTTC.

The chain has TRBV28 and TRBJ1-4; D possibly corresponds to TRBD1 (6 bases). The CDR3 has 16 amino acids. Per germline, CDR1 MDHEN and CDR2 SYDVKM. The V end was cut by 4 bases, the J end by 6 bases, with 18 bases between. In DNA form, the CDR3 reads TGTGCCAGCAGTTCAGAGGGGGGGGCGTACGATGAAAAACTGTTTTTT. Its protein is CASSSEGGAYDEKLFF.

The chain uses TRBV7-9 and TRBJ2-5, with D perhaps TRBD2 (7 bases). V gave up 3 bases and J gave up 4 bases, with 18 bases separating them. This CDR3 is built from 16 residues. Germline CDR1 SEHNR, CDR2 FQNEAQ (reference sequence). CDR3 coding DNA: TGTGCCAGCAGCTTCGTCGCAGGGGAGGGCGGAGAGACCCAGTACTTC. It codes for CASSFVAGEGGETQYF. Combining the CDR3 with reference TRBV7-9 and TRBJ2-5 gives the whole variable domain DTGVSQNPRHKITKRGQNVTFRCDPISEHNRLYWYRQTLGQGPEFLTYFQNEAQLEKSRLLSDRFSAERPKGSFSTLEIQRTEQGDSAMYLCASSFVAGEGGETQYFGPGTRLLVL.

This rearrangement joins TRBV6-5 to TRBJ2-5; TRBD1 matches at 7 bases. Per germline, CDR1 MNHEY and CDR2 SVGAGI. The CDR3 totals 12 residues. With V trimmed by 6 bases and J by 7 bases, 5 bases remained unmatched. CDR3 residues: CASRGTVGTQYF. DNA for the CDR3: TGTGCCAGCAGGGGGACAGTGGGGACCCAGTACTTC.

Remarks on this clone: Other nucleotide sequences in the sample specify the same CDR3. This chain links TRBV10-3 with TRBJ2-5; 7 nucleotides match TRBD1. Germline trimming cut 6 bases from V and 2 bases from J; bases unmatched to any gene: 3. Germline CDR1 reads ENHRY; CDR2 reads SYGVKD. The CDR3 totals 13 residues. CDR3 residues: CAISGTAQETQYF. The CDR3 bases are TGTGCCATCAGCGGGACAGCACAAGAGACCCAGTACTTC.

The V and J genes are TRBV28 and TRBJ2-3; TRBD1 agrees at 7 bases. The CDR3 is 16 residues long. From germline, CDR1 is MDHEN and CDR2 SYDVKM. V shed 6 bases and J 0 bases; nucleotides not matched to a gene: 9. This CDR3 reads CASSRWTGDSTDTQYF. DNA of the CDR3: TGTGCCAGCAGCCGATGGACAGGAGACAGCACAGATACGCAGTATTTT.

The V gene is TRBV14, the J gene TRBJ1-6; 7 bases agree with TRBD1. The CDR3 covers 14 residues. The J segment lost 6 bases and the V segment lost 5 bases, leaving 4 bases of the junction unmatched. CDR1 is SGHDN and CDR2 is FVKESK in the germline V gene. CDR3 residues: CASSFGTANSPLHF. CDR3 coding DNA: TGTGCCAGCAGCTTCGGGACAGCTAATTCACCCCTCCACTTT. Supplemented by reference TRBV14 and TRBJ1-6, the full variable domain reads EAGVTQFPSHSVIEKGQTVTLRCDPISGHDNLYWYRRVMGKEIKFLLHFVKESKQDESGMPNNRFLAERTGGTYSTLKVQPAELEDSGVYFCASSFGTANSPLHFGNGTRLTVT.

The chain uses TRBV9 and TRBJ2-7; 11 bases line up with TRBD1. The ends lost 0 bases at V and 3 bases at J; junction bases unmatched: 2. Germline CDR1 and CDR2: SGDLS and YYNGEE. The CDR3 covers 15 residues. The CDR3 nucleotides read TGTGCCAGCAGCGTAGGGGACAGGGGGTACTACGAGCAGTACTTC. Encoded protein: CASSVGDRGYYEQYF.

As DNA, the CDR3 is TGTGCCAGCAGTTTAGGAGGGCAAGGGACCAGGGAGCAGTTCTTC. As protein: CASSLGGQGTREQFF. The J gene is TRBJ2-1, the V gene TRBV28; maybe TRBD2 (6 bases). Between the trimmed V and J ends, which lost 2 bases and 10 bases, there was a span of 18 bases. This CDR3 has 15 amino acids. Germline V CDR1 and CDR2: MDHEN, SYDVKM.

V gene TRBV10-3 combines with J gene TRBJ2-5, with 10 bases lining up with TRBD2. The CDR3 runs to 20 residues. In germline, CDR1 is ENHRY, CDR2 SYGVKD. The trim removed 1 base at V and 2 bases at J, leaving 16 bases unmatched. In DNA, the CDR3 is TGTGCCATCAGTGAGTATGGGGGAGTAGCGGGGGGTCCCCCTCAAGAGACCCAGTACTTC. Translation: CAISEYGGVAGGPPQETQYF.

The chain links TRBV28 to TRBJ2-3; 7 nucleotides match TRBD1. V lost 6 bases and J lost 4; bases outside the gene matches: 7. The CDR3 contains 14 residues. Germline V gene data show CDR1 as MDHEN and CDR2 as SYDVKM. CDR3 amino acids: CASSIDRVADTQYF. The DNA of the CDR3 is TGTGCCAGCAGCATTGACAGGGTGGCAGATACGCAGTATTTT.

On this clone itself: A much bigger clone sits one base away, suggesting this may be a read error. The sample holds other DNA sequences that translate to the same CDR3. The genes are TRBV2 and TRBJ2-7; TRBD2 aligns across 11 bases. This CDR3 spans 14 amino acids. The J segment lost 0 bases and the V segment lost 6 bases, leaving 1 base of the junction unmatched. Germline-derived CDR1 and CDR2 are SNHLY and FYNNEI. Here the CDR3 DNA reads TGTGCCAGCAGGACTAGCGGGGCCTCCTACGAGCAGTACTTC. Its protein is CASRTSGASYEQYF.

The rearrangement uses TRBV6-5 and TRBJ2-3; TRBD1 matches at 10 bases. CDR1 and CDR2 from the germline V gene are MNHEY and SVGAGI. Trimming took 4 bases from V and 6 from J; bases not matched to a gene: 7. This CDR3 contains 15 residues. CDR3 region: CASSFWTGGSDTQYF. The CDR3 coding sequence is TGTGCCAGCAGTTTCTGGACAGGGGGTTCGGATACGCAGTATTTT.

This chain connects TRBV7-2 to TRBJ2-2; no reliable D call. V lost 5 bases and J 7 bases, leaving 8 bases between the germline ends. The CDR3 totals 12 residues. Germline V lookup: CDR1 SGHTA, CDR2 FQGNSA. The DNA of the CDR3 is TGTGCCAGCAGCCGCTATGGCGGGGAGCTGTTTTTT. Its translation: CASSRYGGELFF.

The rearrangement uses TRBV19 and TRBJ1-5, with D hard to call. CDR1 and CDR2 from the germline V gene are LNHDA and SQIVND (reference sequence). The CDR3 covers 15 residues. V shed 6 bases and J shed 0 bases, with 12 bases lying between them. The CDR3 loop reads CASSPFLFSNQPQHF. The CDR3 nucleotides read TGTGCCAGTAGCCCGTTCCTTTTTAGCAATCAGCCCCAGCATTTT.

This chain connects TRBV29-1 to TRBJ1-3; D remains ambiguous. Trimming pared 1 base from V and 9 bases from J, leaving 13 bases between. The CDR3 sequence is 13 residues long. Germline V gene sequence: CDR1 SQVTM, CDR2 ANQGSEA. The CDR3 bases are TGCAGCGTTGAAGGACCCGACCAGCGCACCATATATTTT. It yields the protein CSVEGPDQRTIYF.